This section outlines one T cell receptor (beta chain) sequence together with its context. Those who participated ranged in age from roughly 18 to 89 years and resided in about two dozen US areas. Each recovered donor of Cohort 3 presented with two negative PCRs, clearance, or symptom resolution. This sample is drawn from a study of blood T cell repertoires in COVID-19. Overall study: Sources were T cells, B-cell-depleted T cells, or PBMCs; the material itself was cDNA or gDNA.

The CDR3 is 14 amino acids. Trimming stripped 2 bases from V and 6 bases from J, with 13 bases between. Germline V gene data show CDR1 as SNHLY and CDR2 as FYNNEI. Original processing notes: It was from reference gene primer amplification that nucleated cell counts were estimated. Assay: immunoSEQ multiplex PCR; the TCRdb copy retains only in-frame clones and omits some. D and trimming come from the DNA, and the V and J calls and clone size come from that table. In the table there are fewer than 450,000 clones, 80% to 95% of which are singletons. The source is a man between 18 and 29 years old who had recovered from COVID-19. The chain combines TRBV2 with TRBJ1-1, with D uncertain. Material for sequencing was PBMCs or T cells enriched from blood (not recorded which). The CDR3 DNA is TGTGCCAGCAGTGAATTTGTAACAGCCGCTGAAGCTTTCTTT. It is translated as CASSEFVTAAEAFF.